This TCR beta chain was retrieved from a study of blood T cell repertoires in COVID-19. Overall study: Specimens from acute and convalescent COVID-19 originated in the United States, Italy and Spain. In each case, the material was cDNA or gDNA derived from T cells, B-cell-depleted T cells, or PBMCs.

Per the original methods: Reference gene primer amplification gave estimated nucleated cell counts. The repertoire was sequenced with immunoSEQ multiplex PCR; TCRdb's copy has only in-frame clones and lacks some. V and J calls and clone size are those listed in that table; D and trimming were worked out from the DNA. Counted here are about 200,000 clones, around nine tenths occurring once; the ten biggest clones make up roughly 1.6%. Germline CDR1 LGHDT, CDR2 YNNKEL (reference sequence). The CDR3 runs to 17 residues. V shed 4 bases, J shed 2 bases, and the junction held 12 bases outside the gene matches.

Sequenced: peripheral blood. This sequence originates from a man aged 18 to 30 with active or convalescent COVID-19. V gene TRBV3-1 (or the pseudogene TRBV3-2) combines with J gene TRBJ1-2; 8 positions match TRBD1. The CDR3 coding sequence is TGTGCCAGCAGCCGGGGACAGGTAATTGCTTCGAACTATGGCTACACCTTC. As protein: CASSRGQVIASNYGYTF.